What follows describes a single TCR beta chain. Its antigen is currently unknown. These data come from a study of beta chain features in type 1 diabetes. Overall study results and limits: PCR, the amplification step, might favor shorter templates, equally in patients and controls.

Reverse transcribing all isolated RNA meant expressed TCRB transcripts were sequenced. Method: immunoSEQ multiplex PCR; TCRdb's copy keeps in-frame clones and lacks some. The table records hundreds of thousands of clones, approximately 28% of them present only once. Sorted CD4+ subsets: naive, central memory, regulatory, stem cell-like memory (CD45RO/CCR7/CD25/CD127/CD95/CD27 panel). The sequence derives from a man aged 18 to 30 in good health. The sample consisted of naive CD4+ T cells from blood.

This CDR3 reads CASSIQGISTDTQYF. CDR3 in DNA: TGTGCCAGTAGTATCCAGGGGATATCAACAGATACGCAGTATTTT. This chain connects TRBV19 to TRBJ2-3; a weak D match, TRBD1 (6 bases). Germline assignment: CDR1 LNHDA and CDR2 SQIVND (reference sequence). Trimming took off 3 bases at V and 3 bases at J, with 13 bases between the two ends. The CDR3 contains 15 residues.